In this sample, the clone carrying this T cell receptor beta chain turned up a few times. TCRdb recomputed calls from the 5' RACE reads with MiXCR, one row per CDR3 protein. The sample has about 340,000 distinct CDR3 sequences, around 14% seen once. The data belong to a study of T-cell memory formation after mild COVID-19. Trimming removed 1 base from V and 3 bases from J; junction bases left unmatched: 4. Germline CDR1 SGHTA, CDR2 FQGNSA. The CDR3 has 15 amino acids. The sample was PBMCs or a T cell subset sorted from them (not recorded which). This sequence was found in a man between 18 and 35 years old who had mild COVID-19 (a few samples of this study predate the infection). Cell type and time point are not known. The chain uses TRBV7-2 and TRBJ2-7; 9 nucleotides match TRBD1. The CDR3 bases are TGTGCCAGCAGCTTAGATCCGGGACAGGGCTACGAGCAGTACTTC. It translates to CASSLDPGQGYEQYF.